The T cell receptor (beta chain) under discussion was sequenced for a study of cytomegalovirus exposure and HLA in healthy donors. Sequenced by immunoSEQ multiplex PCR; TCRdb stores in-frame clones only, minus some. The top ten hold approximately 0.8% of the sample, which has a few hundred thousand clones, roughly 88% seen once. Study-wide points: First-cohort TCR clusters were later found to tend to co-occur in the 120 or so validation repertoires. Per published reports, the classifier diagnosed cytomegalovirus status with high specificity and sensitivity.

The CDR3 extends over 16 amino acids. The V segment lost 2 bases and the J segment 8 bases; nucleotides outside the gene matches: 11. Germline assignment: CDR1 SNHLY and CDR2 FYNNEI. As concerns this clone: The antigen is unknown.

V is TRBV2 and J is TRBJ1-4; TRBD1 agrees at 7 bases. Sequenced material: PBMCs. The origin of this receptor is a woman between 18 and 29 years old in good health and CMV-seronegative. The CDR3 sequence: CASSEYSTGSGEKLFF. For the CDR3, the DNA is TGTGCCAGCAGTGAATACTCGACAGGGTCAGGGGAAAAACTGTTTTTT. Full variable domain (remainder filled in from reference TRBV2 and TRBJ1-4): EPEVTQTPSHQVTQMGQEVILRCVPISNHLYFYWYRQILGQKVEFLVSFYNNEISEKSEIFDDQFSVERPDGSNFTLKIRSTKLEDSAMYFCASSEYSTGSGEKLFFGSGTQLSVL.